This is a list of T cell receptor beta chains from one sample in a study of T cell responses to AZD1222 COVID-19 vaccine. The protocol was immunoSEQ multiplex PCR, while the TCRdb copy is restricted to in-frame clones and leaves out a portion. The sample consists of 100,000 to 150,000 clones, 89% of them appearing once. Sequences were derived from peripheral blood, sampled on day 0 of AZD1222 vaccination. These receptors were obtained from an adult in good health. The CDR3 runs from the conserved cysteine through the conserved F or W. Fields, in order: clone size, J gene, D gene, V gene, CDR3 DNA, CDR3 protein. D genes are given only for firm matches. Size is omitted from some rows. Given values are once, few, many or a class for expanded clones.

size: .; J: TRBJ2-1; D: TRBD2; V: TRBV9; DNA: TGTGCCAGCAGCGTAGATCCTAGCGGGAGACTCGATGAGCAGTTCTTC; CDR3: CASSVDPSGRLDEQFF
size: .; J: TRBJ2-7; D: .; V: TRBV14; DNA: TGTGCCAGCAGACTCGGCCAGTCCTACGAGCAGTACTTC; CDR3: CASRLGQSYEQYF
size: .; J: TRBJ1-5; D: TRBD1; V: TRBV6-2/TRBV6-3; DNA: TGTGCCAGCAGTTCAATAGGGGGCATCAAGCCCCAGCATTTT; CDR3: CASSSIGGIKPQHF
size: .; J: TRBJ2-1; D: .; V: TRBV11-2; DNA: TGTGCCAGCAGCTTTAGGGTCCTAGCAGACTACAATGAGCAGTTCTTC; CDR3: CASSFRVLADYNEQFF
size: .; J: TRBJ1-2; D: .; V: TRBV5-1; DNA: TGCGCCAGCAGCTTTGGCACAGGAACCCACTATGGCTACACCTTC; CDR3: CASSFGTGTHYGYTF
size: .; J: TRBJ1-2; D: TRBD1; V: TRBV30; DNA: TGTGCCTGGAGCCCCGCAGGGGGATTTAACTATGGCTACACCTTC; CDR3: CAWSPAGGFNYGYTF
size: .; J: TRBJ1-4; D: .; V: TRBV4-3; DNA: TGCGCCAGCAGTCCCGGACAGATTAATGAAAAACTGTTTTTT; CDR3: CASSPGQINEKLFF
size: .; J: TRBJ1-2; D: .; V: TRBV28; DNA: TGTGCCAGCAGTTTATCTGCCATCCAGTATTCGGTTGGCTACACCTTC; CDR3: CASSLSAIQYSVGYTF
size: .; J: TRBJ2-7; D: TRBD1; V: TRBV4-3; DNA: TGCGCCAGCAGCCAAGACAGTACAGGGGGCAGGAACGAGCAGTACTTC; CDR3: CASSQDSTGGRNEQYF
size: .; J: TRBJ1-5; D: .; V: TRBV7-9; DNA: TGTGCCAGCAGCTTAGTCGGAAGGGATCAGCCCCAGCATTTT; CDR3: CASSLVGRDQPQHF
size: .; J: TRBJ1-2; D: TRBD1; V: TRBV28; DNA: TGTGCCAGCAATTTAGACAGGGGGTATGGCTACACCTTC; CDR3: CASNLDRGYGYTF
size: .; J: TRBJ1-6; D: .; V: TRBV28; DNA: TGTGCCAGCAGTGTAGGTTATAATTCACCCCTCCACTTT; CDR3: CASSVGYNSPLHF
size: .; J: TRBJ1-2; D: .; V: TRBV24-1; DNA: TGTGCCACCAGTGATCTTAATGCAGTGGGCTACACCTTC; CDR3: CATSDLNAVGYTF
size: .; J: TRBJ2-1; D: TRBD2; V: TRBV5-4; DNA: TGTGCCAGCAGCTTGGACGCGGGAGACGTAGGTGAGCAGTTCTTC; CDR3: CASSLDAGDVGEQFF
size: .; J: TRBJ1-1; D: TRBD1; V: TRBV7-9; DNA: TGTGCCAGCAGCCTGACAGGGACTGAAGCTTTCTTT; CDR3: CASSLTGTEAFF
size: .; J: TRBJ1-2; D: .; V: TRBV2; DNA: TGTGCCAGCATCCAATACCGGGACCGTGGGGAAGCTAACTATGGCTACACCTTC; CDR3: CASIQYRDRGEANYGYTF
size: few; J: TRBJ1-5; D: .; V: TRBV6-2/TRBV6-3; DNA: TGTGCCAGCAGCCAGGGGCGGGGACGTTCTCTCGGGCCCCAGCATTTT; CDR3: CASSQGRGRSLGPQHF
size: .; J: TRBJ2-3; D: TRBD1; V: TRBV5-1; DNA: TGCGCCAGCAGCTTAAATCCGGGACAGGGACCAGATACGCAGTATTTT; CDR3: CASSLNPGQGPDTQYF
size: many; J: TRBJ2-7; D: .; V: TRBV7-8; DNA: TGTGCCAGCCAGGACGGGGTTAGCTCCTACGAGCAGTACTTC; CDR3: CASQDGVSSYEQYF
size: .; J: TRBJ2-5; D: .; V: TRBV5-1; DNA: TGCGCCAGCAGCTTGATGGGCCAGGGGTTAGGGGAGACCCAGTACTTC; CDR3: CASSLMGQGLGETQYF
size: .; J: TRBJ1-1; D: .; V: TRBV3-1/TRBV3-2; DNA: TGTGCCAGCAGCCAATTGAACACTGAAGCTTTCTTT; CDR3: CASSQLNTEAFF
size: .; J: TRBJ2-7; D: .; V: TRBV3-1/TRBV3-2; DNA: TGTGCCAGCAGCCAAAGCCCCCAGGGTTTGACCCTCTACGAGCAGTACTTC; CDR3: CASSQSPQGLTLYEQYF
size: once; J: TRBJ2-7; D: TRBD2; V: TRBV18; DNA: TGTGCCAGCTCACCAATGGCGGGGGGGCCGAGGGAGCAGTACTTC; CDR3: CASSPMAGGPREQYF
size: few; J: TRBJ1-1; D: TRBD1; V: TRBV19; DNA: TGTGCCAGTAAACAGGGGGCTACTGAAGCTTTCTTT; CDR3: CASKQGATEAFF
size: .; J: TRBJ2-2; D: TRBD1; V: TRBV5-1; DNA: TGCGCCAGCAGGACAGGGGCGATCGGTGGGGAGCTGTTTTTT; CDR3: CASRTGAIGGELFF
size: .; J: TRBJ1-5; D: .; V: TRBV7-9; DNA: TGTGCCAGCACCCCTGAGGGGGGCCAGCCCCAGCATTTT; CDR3: CASTPEGGQPQHF
size: few; J: TRBJ1-4; D: .; V: TRBV9; DNA: TGTGCCAGCAGCGTAGCGGAAGGGGCCGACCCAGGGGAAAAACTGTTTTTT; CDR3: CASSVAEGADPGEKLFF
size: .; J: TRBJ2-1; D: .; V: TRBV28; DNA: TGTGCCAGCTTGACCTTGCAACGATACAATGAGCAGTTCTTC; CDR3: CASLTLQRYNEQFF
size: .; J: TRBJ2-1; D: TRBD2; V: TRBV7-3; DNA: TGTGCCAGCAGCCGTGGGACTAGCGGGTTTGGCAATGAGCAGTTCTTC; CDR3: CASSRGTSGFGNEQFF
size: .; J: TRBJ2-2; D: .; V: TRBV4-1; DNA: TGCGCCAGCAGCCACCCCCACGGAGGACCCGGGGAGCTGTTTTTT; CDR3: CASSHPHGGPGELFF
size: .; J: TRBJ2-3; D: .; V: TRBV15; DNA: TGTGCCACCAGCAGAGGTTTGGGTTCCACAGATACGCAGTATTTT; CDR3: CATSRGLGSTDTQYF
size: .; J: TRBJ2-1; D: TRBD2; V: TRBV18; DNA: TGTGCCAGCTCACCTCTAGCGGGAGTCTACAATGAGCAGTTCTTC; CDR3: CASSPLAGVYNEQFF
size: .; J: TRBJ1-4; D: .; V: TRBV7-2; DNA: TGTGCCAGCAGCTTAGGTTGCGCGGAATTT; CDR3: CASSLGCAEF
size: few; J: TRBJ2-2; D: TRBD1; V: TRBV30; DNA: TGTGCCTGGAGGATACAGGGGGTTCTCACCGGGGAGCTGTTTTTT; CDR3: CAWRIQGVLTGELFF
size: .; J: TRBJ1-1; D: .; V: TRBV2; DNA: .; CDR3: CASRRRGEAFFLF